This T cell receptor (beta chain) was recovered during a study of cytomegalovirus exposure and HLA in healthy donors. Study observations and caveats: The authors enumerated some 170 TCR beta chains as linked to cytomegalovirus. There were reportedly fewer N-insertions in an Asian-associated ancestry cluster than the roughly 610-donor mean, in a later analysis. In a later analysis, common viral pathogens appeared linked to several of the most significant clusters.

This CDR3 contains 15 residues. V trimming: 5 bases; J trimming: 6 bases; junction bases outside the gene matches: 8. CDR1 and CDR2 (germline): SGHKS, YYEKEE (reference sequence). PCR was performed using 60 Vbeta and 13 Jbeta primers. The assay was immunoSEQ multiplex PCR, and TCRdb's table has in-frame clones only and misses some. Among under 200,000 clones listed, approximately 82% were seen once. Concerning this clone itself: Its antigen is unidentified.

Healthy bone marrow donors made up the cohort. V usage is TRBV5-5 and J usage is TRBJ2-2, with 9 bases that match TRBD2. This receptor was taken from a male donor in good health and CMV-seronegative. Sequenced sample: PBMCs. CDR3: CASRRGGVIAGELFF. The CDR3 DNA reads as TGTGCCAGCAGGCGGGGGGGTGTTATAGCCGGGGAGCTGTTTTTT.